This TCR beta chain was found in a study of T cells in Graves' hyperthyroidism and ophthalmopathy. Across the study: Peripheral blood was acquired at first diagnosis, ahead of any therapy whatsoever. Notes on the study in general: Ophthalmopathy and stable hyperthyroidism were told apart by a 13 V-J model. Blood shared most expanded thyroid clonotypes above 0.001.

The table lists this clonotype with many counts. Its cognate antigen is unknown. The source material, RNA transcripts, was used to amplify TCR beta CDR3 regions. Using the HTBI primer set, a first-round RT-PCR was run on the TCR CDR3. TCRdb used MiXCR to reprocess the multiplex PCR reads, holding one entry per CDR3 protein. The sample lists hundreds of thousands of distinct CDR3 sequences, 11% to 15% occurring once. The germline CDR1 and CDR2 sequences are GTSNPN and SVGIG (reference sequence). The CDR3 covers 13 residues. Deletions cut 5 bases from V and 7 bases from J, with 18 bases between. A patient was excluded if there was uncontrolled infection, other autoimmune disease, pregnancy or lactation.

The sequence was collected from a woman between 18 and 29 years old with Graves' hyperthyroidism. Sequencing was done on a sample of blood. The V gene is TRBV30, the J gene TRBJ2-7; no clear D. In DNA, the CDR3 is TGTGCCTGGGGTACGGTTCTACTGGAAGAGCAGTACTTC. Translating it yields CAWGTVLLEEQYF.